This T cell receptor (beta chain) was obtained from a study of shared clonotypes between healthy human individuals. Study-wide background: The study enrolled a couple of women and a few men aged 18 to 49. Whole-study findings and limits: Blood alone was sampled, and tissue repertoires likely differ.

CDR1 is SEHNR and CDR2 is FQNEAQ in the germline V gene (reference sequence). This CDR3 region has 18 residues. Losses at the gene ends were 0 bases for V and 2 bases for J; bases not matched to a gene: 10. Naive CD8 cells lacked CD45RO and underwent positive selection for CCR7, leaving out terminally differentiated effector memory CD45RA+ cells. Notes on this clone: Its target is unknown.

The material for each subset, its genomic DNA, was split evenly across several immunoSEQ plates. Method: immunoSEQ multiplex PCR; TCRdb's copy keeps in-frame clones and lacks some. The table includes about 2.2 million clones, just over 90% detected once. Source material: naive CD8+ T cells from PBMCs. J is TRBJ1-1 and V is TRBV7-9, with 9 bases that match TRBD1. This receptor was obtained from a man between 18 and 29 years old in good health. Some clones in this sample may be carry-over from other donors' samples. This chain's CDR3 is CASSLAPIGTGLNTEAFF. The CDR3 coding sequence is TGTGCCAGCAGCTTAGCCCCCATCGGGACAGGGCTTAACACTGAAGCTTTCTTT.